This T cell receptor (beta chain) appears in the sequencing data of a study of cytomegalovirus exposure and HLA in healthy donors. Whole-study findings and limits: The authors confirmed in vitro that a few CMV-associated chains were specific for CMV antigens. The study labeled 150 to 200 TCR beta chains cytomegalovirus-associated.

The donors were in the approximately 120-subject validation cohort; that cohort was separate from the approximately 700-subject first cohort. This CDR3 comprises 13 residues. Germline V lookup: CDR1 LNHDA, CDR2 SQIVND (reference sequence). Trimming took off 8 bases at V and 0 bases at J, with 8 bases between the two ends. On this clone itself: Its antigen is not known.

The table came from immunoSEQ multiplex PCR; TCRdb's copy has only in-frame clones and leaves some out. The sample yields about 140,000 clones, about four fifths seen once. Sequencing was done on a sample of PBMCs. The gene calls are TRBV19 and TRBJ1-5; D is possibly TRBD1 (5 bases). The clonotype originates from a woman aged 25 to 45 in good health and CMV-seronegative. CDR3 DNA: TGTGCCAGTGCTGACAGTAGCAATCAGCCCCAGCATTTT. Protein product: CASADSSNQPQHF.